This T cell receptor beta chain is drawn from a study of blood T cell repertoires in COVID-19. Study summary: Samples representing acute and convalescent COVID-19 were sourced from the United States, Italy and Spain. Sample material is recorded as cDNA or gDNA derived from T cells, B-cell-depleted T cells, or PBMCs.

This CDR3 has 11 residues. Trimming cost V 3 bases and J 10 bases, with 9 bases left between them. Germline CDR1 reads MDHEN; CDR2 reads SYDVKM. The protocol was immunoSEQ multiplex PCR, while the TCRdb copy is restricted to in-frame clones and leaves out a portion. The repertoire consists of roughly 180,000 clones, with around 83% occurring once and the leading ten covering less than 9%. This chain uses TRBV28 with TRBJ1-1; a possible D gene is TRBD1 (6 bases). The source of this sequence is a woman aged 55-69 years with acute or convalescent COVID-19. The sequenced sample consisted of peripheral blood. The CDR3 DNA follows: TGTGCCAGCAGTTTTACCAGGGGAGCTTTCTTT. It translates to CASSFTRGAFF.